Each of the 10 T cell receptor beta chains below was sequenced from the same sample in a study of Graves' ophthalmopathy and Graves' hyperthyroidism (dated by TCRdb to 2016 to 2019). Instrument used: Illumina HiSeq 2000. For repertoire sequencing, the TCR beta CDR3 regions were amplified from RNA transcripts. The first round of RT-PCR was done with HTBI primers and the Qiagen OneStep RT-PCR kit, and was followed by a second round of multiplex PCR, then size selection and purification. The raw public reads went through TCRdb reprocessing: fastp at Q25, MiXCR clone calling, in-frame beta chains kept. Merged by CDR3 protein, the rows form single entries marked with the most common genes and DNA. The sample yields hundreds of thousands of distinct CDR3 sequences; 21% were counted once. Clones ranked in the top ten supply around 3% of the sample. Sequenced: peripheral blood. These receptor sequences come from a woman between 18 and 29 years old with stable Graves' hyperthyroidism. Donor details come from another sample of the same person, matched by shared clones.

The J gene is TRBJ2-2, the V gene TRBV6-2 or TRBV6-3; 7 bases match TRBD2. The germline gives CDR1 MNHEY, CDR2 SVGEGT. The CDR3 loop spans 15 amino acids. Trimming at V came to 2 bases and at J to 4 bases, leaving 4 bases not matched to a gene. CDR3 in DNA: TGTGCCAGCAGTTACCTACTAGCGTCCACCGGGGAGCTGTTTTTT. This codes for CASSYLLASTGELFF.

This clonotype was detected many times. The chain employs TRBV24-1 and TRBJ2-7; TRBD2 agrees at 9 bases. From germline, CDR1 is KGHDR and CDR2 SFDVKD. Trimming cost V 10 bases and J 1 base; bases outside gene matches: 4. The CDR3 is 13 amino acids. CDR3 protein: CATQTSGSYEQYF. In nucleotides, the CDR3 is TGTGCCACTCAGACTAGCGGATCCTACGAGCAGTACTTC.

V and J are TRBV30 and TRBJ2-6; 8 bases are a match to TRBD2. CDR3 length equals 16 residues. Germline V gene data show CDR1 as GTSNPN and CDR2 as SVGIG (reference sequence). Trimming removed 3 bases from V and 1 base from J; junction bases left unmatched: 5. CDR3 coding DNA: TGTGCCTGGAGCGTTGGGACTAGTTCTGGGGCCAACGTCCTGACTTTC. Amino acid sequence: CAWSVGTSSGANVLTF.

This clonotype was seen ten or more times. This rearrangement joins TRBV11-2 to TRBJ2-7; the D is unclear. Trimming cost V 1 base and J 3 bases, with 7 bases left between them. From germline, CDR1 is SGHAT and CDR2 FQNNGV. The CDR3 loop spans 13 amino acids. CDR3 amino acids: CASSLGSFYEQYF. The CDR3 DNA reads TGTGCCAGCAGCTTAGGGTCATTCTACGAGCAGTACTTC.

Remarks on this clonotype: Mismatch with germline at one junction end may stem from a read error. The chain carries TRBV11-1 and TRBJ1-2; D possibly corresponds to TRBD1 (6 bases). The CDR3 sequence is 17 residues long. The germline V gene encodes CDR1 SGHAT and CDR2 FQDESV (reference sequence). The CDR3 DNA reads as TGTGCCAGCAGCGGGACATGGGTCGGTCGAGACTACTATGGTTACACCTTC. Its translation: CASSGTWVGRDYYGYTF.

This clonotype appeared a few times. The chain uses TRBV24-1 and TRBJ2-3; weak D call: TRBD2 (6 bases). Per germline, CDR1 KGHDR and CDR2 SFDVKD. V shed 9 bases and J shed 1 base, with 10 bases lying between them. The CDR3 loop spans 13 amino acids. The CDR3 spells CATREYGTDTQYF. The CDR3, as DNA: TGTGCCACCCGGGAGTATGGCACAGATACGCAGTATTTT.

In its sample, this clonotype was seen once. Likely a read error: the CDR3 ends without its conserved phenylalanine or tryptophan. This chain connects TRBV7-8 to TRBJ1-1; maybe TRBD1 (5 bases). Trimming cost V 3 bases and J 10 bases, with 18 bases left between them. The CDR3 contains 14 residues. CDR1 SGHVS and CDR2 FQNEAQ come from the germline V gene. The CDR3 bases are TGTGCCAGCAGCTTCTGGACGGGGCCGGAGGGAGCTTTCGTT. Translation: CASSFWTGPEGAFV.

This sequence joins TRBV4-1 and TRBJ1-5; D is ambiguous. The CDR3 spans 18 residues. Trimming stripped 3 bases from V and 0 bases from J, with 18 bases between. CDR1 is MGHRA and CDR2 is YSYEKL in the germline V gene. The chain's CDR3 is CASSHPVRTSFSNQPQHF. For the CDR3, the DNA is TGCGCCAGCAGCCACCCCGTGAGGACTAGCTTTAGCAATCAGCCCCAGCATTTT.

This clonotype was detected many times. The chain has TRBV20-1 and TRBJ2-2; 14 nucleotides line up with TRBD2. The CDR3 length is 19 residues. CDR1 and CDR2 from the germline V gene are DFQATT and SNEGSKA (reference sequence). J lost 6 bases, V lost 1 base, and 13 bases had no gene match. This chain's CDR3 is CSARGLRLAGGNRAGELFF. Here the CDR3 DNA reads TGCAGTGCTAGAGGTCTTAGACTAGCGGGAGGGAATCGGGCCGGGGAGCTGTTTTTT.

This clonotype was counted many times. The chain is built from TRBV12-3 or TRBV12-4 and TRBJ1-1; D gene unclear. This CDR3 is built from 13 residues. V gave up 6 bases and J gave up 6 bases, with 14 bases separating them. CDR3 loop: CASSRNGEAEAFF. In DNA, the CDR3 is TGTGCCAGCAGCCGAAACGGCGAAGCTGAAGCTTTCTTT.